This TCR beta chain originates from a study of T cells after yellow fever vaccination. Each CDR3 protein is one row after TCRdb ran MiXCR on the 5' RACE reads. The sample has 300,000 to 450,000 distinct CDR3 sequences, under 7.5% seen once. The CDR3 runs to 14 residues. V was pared by 0 bases and J by 5 bases, with 11 bases between. Germline CDR1 is MNHEY and CDR2 is SVGAGI. The J gene is TRBJ2-7, the V gene TRBV6-5; D uncertain. The input for sequencing was PBMCs, taken 5 days after the yellow fever booster vaccination. This TCR was sampled from a man aged 25 to 40 who received the YFV17D yellow fever vaccine. CDR3: CASSYSLRANEQYF. CDR3 nucleotides: TGTGCCAGCAGTTACTCGTTACGGGCCAACGAGCAGTACTTC.